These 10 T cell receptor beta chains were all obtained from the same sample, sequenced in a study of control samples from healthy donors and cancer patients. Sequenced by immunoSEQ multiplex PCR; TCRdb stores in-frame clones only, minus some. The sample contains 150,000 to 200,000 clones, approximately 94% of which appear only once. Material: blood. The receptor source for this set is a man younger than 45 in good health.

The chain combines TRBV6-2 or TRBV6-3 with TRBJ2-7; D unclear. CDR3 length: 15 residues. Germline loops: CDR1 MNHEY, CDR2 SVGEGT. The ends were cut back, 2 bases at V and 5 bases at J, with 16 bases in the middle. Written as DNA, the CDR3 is TGTGCCAGCAGTTACCCACGGGTAGTTGTCAACGAGCAGTACTTC. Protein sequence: CASSYPRVVVNEQYF.

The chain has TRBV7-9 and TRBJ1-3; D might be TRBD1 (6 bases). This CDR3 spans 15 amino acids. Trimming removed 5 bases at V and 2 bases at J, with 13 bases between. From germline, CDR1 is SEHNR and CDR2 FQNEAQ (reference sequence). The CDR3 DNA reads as TGTGCCAGCAGCAGCGGGGGGCTTGCTGGAAACACCATATATTTT. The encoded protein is CASSSGGLAGNTIYF.

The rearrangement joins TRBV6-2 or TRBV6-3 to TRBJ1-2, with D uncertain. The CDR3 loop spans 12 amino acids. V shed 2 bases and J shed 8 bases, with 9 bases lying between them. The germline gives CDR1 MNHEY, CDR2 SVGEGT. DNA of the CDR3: TGTGCCAGCAGTTACGACCGAGGGGGCTACACCTTC. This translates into CASSYDRGGYTF.

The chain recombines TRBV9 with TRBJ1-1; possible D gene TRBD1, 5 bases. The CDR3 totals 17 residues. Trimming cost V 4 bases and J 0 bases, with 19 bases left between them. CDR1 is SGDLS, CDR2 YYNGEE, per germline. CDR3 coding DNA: TGTGCCAGCAGCACACTCCAGGTCGGGGCCCTGAACACTGAAGCTTTCTTT. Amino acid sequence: CASSTLQVGALNTEAFF.

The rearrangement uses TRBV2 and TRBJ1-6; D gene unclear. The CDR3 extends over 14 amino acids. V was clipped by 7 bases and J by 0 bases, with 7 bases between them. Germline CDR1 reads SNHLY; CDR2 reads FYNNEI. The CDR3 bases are TGTGCCAGCACGGGCGACTCCTATAATTCACCCCTCCACTTT. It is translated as CASTGDSYNSPLHF.

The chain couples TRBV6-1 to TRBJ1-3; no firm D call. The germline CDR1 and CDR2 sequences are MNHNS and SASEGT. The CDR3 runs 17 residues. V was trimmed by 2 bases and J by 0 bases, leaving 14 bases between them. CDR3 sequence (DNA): TGTGCCAGCAGTGAATGGGTAGGCTGGAACTCTGGAAACACCATATATTTT. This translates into CASSEWVGWNSGNTIYF.

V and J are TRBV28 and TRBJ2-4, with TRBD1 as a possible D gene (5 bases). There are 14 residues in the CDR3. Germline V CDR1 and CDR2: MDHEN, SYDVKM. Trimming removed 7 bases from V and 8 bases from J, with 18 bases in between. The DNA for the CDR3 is TGTGCCAGCACCTCAAGGGGTCTCGAGGACATTCAGTACTTC. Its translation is CASTSRGLEDIQYF.

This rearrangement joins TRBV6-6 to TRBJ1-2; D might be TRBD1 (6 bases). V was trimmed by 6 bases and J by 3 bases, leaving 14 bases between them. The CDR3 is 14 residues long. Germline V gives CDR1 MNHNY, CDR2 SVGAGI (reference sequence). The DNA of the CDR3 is TGTGCCAGCAGCCACGAACAGGGTGACTATGGCTACACCTTC. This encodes CASSHEQGDYGYTF.

CDR3 sequence (DNA): TGTGCCAGCAGCTTAGAACAGGGGGCCAGACCTAATGAAAAACTGTTTTTT. This sequence encodes CASSLEQGARPNEKLFF. This rearrangement joins TRBV11-2 to TRBJ1-4, with 9 bases matching TRBD1. The germline gives CDR1 SGHAT, CDR2 FQNNGV. V dropped 0 bases and J dropped 3; count of bases not matched to a gene: 5. The CDR3 is 17 residues long.

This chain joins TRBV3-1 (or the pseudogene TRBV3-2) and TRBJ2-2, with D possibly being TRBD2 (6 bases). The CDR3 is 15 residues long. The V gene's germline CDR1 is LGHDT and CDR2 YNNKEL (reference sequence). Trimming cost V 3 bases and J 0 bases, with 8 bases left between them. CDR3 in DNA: TGTGCCAGCAGCCAGGGACTCACGAACACCGGGGAGCTGTTTTTT. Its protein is CASSQGLTNTGELFF.